This T cell receptor beta chain was recovered during a study of blood T cell repertoires in COVID-19. The overall study: The United States, Italy and Spain were the sources of the acute and convalescent COVID-19 samples. From T cells, B-cell-depleted T cells, or PBMCs came the material, which was cDNA or gDNA.

Per the original data handling: Estimation of nucleated cell counts relied on the amplification of reference gene primers. Data came from immunoSEQ multiplex PCR; TCRdb stores just in-frame clones and leaves some out. That table gives V, J and clone size, and the DNA gave D and trimming. The sample shows around 250,000 clones, around 88% of them seen only once. The TCR originated in a man at least 80 years old with acute or convalescent COVID-19. Input material: peripheral blood.

The chain's CDR3 is CASSDRNNQPQHF. The CDR3 DNA reads TGTGCCAGCTCGGACAGGAACAATCAGCCCCAGCATTTT. The chain links TRBV2 to TRBJ1-5, with 7 positions matching TRBD1. J was trimmed by 3 bases and V by 8 bases; bases with no gene match: 4. The CDR3 covers 13 residues. Per germline, CDR1 SNHLY and CDR2 FYNNEI.